This T cell receptor (beta chain) comes out of a study of cytomegalovirus exposure and HLA in healthy donors. Study details: The roughly 670 first-cohort repertoires shared a platform with the approximately 130 validation repertoires, as reported in a later analysis.

About this clone: Its antigen is unknown.

Here immunoSEQ multiplex PCR was the method, and the copy in TCRdb shows in-frame clones only, minus some. The sample lists about 200,000 clones, around 87% occurring once. In germline, CDR1 is MNHNS, CDR2 SASEGT. This CDR3 has 12 residues. Losses at the gene ends were 4 bases for V and 10 bases for J; bases not matched to a gene: 5. Study results and limitations: In vitro, three CMV-associated chains proved specific for CMV antigens. Cytomegalovirus association was assigned to 170 or so TCR beta chains. Across donors, most TCRs were seen rarely, yet some public ones were widespread.

This chain uses TRBV6-1 with TRBJ1-2; TRBD1 agrees at 8 bases. Source material: PBMCs. The clonotype originates from a woman aged 18 to 35 in good health and CMV-seropositive. The CDR3 nucleotides read TGTGCCAGCAGTGGGACAGGGACCGTCTACACCTTC. Its protein is CASSGTGTVYTF.